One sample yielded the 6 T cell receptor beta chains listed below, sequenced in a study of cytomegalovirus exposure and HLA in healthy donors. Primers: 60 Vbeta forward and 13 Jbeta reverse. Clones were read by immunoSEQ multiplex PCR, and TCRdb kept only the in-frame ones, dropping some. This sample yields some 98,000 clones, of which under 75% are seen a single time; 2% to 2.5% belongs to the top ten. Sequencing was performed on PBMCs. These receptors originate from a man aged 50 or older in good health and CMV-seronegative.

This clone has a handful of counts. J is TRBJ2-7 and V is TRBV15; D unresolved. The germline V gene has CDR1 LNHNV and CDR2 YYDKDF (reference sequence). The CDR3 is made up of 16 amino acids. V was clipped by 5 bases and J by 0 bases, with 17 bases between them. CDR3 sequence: CATSPTARHRSYEQYF. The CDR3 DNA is TGTGCCACCAGCCCGACGGCGAGACATCGCTCCTACGAGCAGTACTTC.

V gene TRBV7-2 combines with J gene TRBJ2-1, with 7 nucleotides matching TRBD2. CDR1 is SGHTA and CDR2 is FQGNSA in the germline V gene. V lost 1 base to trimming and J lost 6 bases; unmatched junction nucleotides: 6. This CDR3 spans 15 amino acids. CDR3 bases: TGTGCCAGCAGCTTAGGGGACTACGGCTTCAATGAGCAGTTCTTC. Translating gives CASSLGDYGFNEQFF.

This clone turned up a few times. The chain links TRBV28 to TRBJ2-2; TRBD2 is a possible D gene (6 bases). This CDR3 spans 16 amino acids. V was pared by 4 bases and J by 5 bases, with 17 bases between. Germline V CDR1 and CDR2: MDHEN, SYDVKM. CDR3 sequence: CASSSMGRMRTGELFF. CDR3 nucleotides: TGTGCCAGCAGTTCCATGGGGAGGATGCGGACCGGGGAGCTGTTTTTT.

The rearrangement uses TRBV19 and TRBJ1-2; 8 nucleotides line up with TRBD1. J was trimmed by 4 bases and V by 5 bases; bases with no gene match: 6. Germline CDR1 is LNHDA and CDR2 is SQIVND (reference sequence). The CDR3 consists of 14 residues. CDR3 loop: CASSSTGGGYGYTF. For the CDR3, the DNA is TGTGCCAGTAGTTCAACAGGGGGAGGCTATGGCTACACCTTC.

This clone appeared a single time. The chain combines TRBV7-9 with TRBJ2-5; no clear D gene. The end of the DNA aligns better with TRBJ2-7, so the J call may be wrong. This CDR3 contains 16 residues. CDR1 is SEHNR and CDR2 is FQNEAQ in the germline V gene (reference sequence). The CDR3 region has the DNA TGTGCCAGCAGCTACCAATACGGGTCATACTCCTACGAGCAGTACTTC. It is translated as CASSYQYGSYSYEQYF.

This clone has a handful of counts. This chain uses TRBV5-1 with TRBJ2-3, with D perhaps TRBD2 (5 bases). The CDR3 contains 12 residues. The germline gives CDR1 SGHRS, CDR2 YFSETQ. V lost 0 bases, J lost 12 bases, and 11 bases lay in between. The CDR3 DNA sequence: TGCGCCAGCAGCTTGGGAGGGTGGAGCCAGTATTTT. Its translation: CASSLGGWSQYF.